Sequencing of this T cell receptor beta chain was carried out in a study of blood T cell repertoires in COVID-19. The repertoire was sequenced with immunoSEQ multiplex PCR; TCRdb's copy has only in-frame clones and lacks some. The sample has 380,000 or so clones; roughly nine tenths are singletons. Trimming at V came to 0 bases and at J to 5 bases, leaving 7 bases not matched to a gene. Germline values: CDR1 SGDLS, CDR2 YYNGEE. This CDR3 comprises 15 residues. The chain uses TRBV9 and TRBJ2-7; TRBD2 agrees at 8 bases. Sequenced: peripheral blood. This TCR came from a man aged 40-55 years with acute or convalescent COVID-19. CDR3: CASSVAAGGIDEQYF. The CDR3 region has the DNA TGTGCCAGCAGCGTAGCTGCGGGGGGAATCGACGAGCAGTACTTC.